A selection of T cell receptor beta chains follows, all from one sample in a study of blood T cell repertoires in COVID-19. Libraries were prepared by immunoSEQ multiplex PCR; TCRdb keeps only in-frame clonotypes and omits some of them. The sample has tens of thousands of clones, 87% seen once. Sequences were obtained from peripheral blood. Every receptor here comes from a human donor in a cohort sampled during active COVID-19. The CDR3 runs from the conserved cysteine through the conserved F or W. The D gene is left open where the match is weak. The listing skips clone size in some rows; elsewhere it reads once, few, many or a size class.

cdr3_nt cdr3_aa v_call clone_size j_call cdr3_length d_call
TGTGCTAGTGCCAGGGGAGATAGCAATCAGCCCCAGCATTTT CASARGDSNQPQHF TRBV12-5 NA TRBJ1-5 14 NA
TGTGCCAGCACCCTCAGGGGTGGGACTGAAGCTTTCTTT CASTLRGGTEAFF TRBV28 NA TRBJ1-1 13 NA
TGTGCCACCAGTCGGGGAGGGACAGGGAATGTTAATGAGCAGTTCTTC CATSRGGTGNVNEQFF TRBV24-1 once TRBJ2-1 16 TRBD1
TGTGCCAGCAGCGCTCCAGGACTAGCGGGAGGTTATGGCGGGGAGCTGTTTTTT CASSAPGLAGGYGGELFF TRBV14 NA TRBJ2-2 18 TRBD2
TGTGCCAGCAGAGGTAGCTGGAATGAGCAGTTCTTC CASRGSWNEQFF TRBV6-5 NA TRBJ2-1 12 NA
TGCGCCAGCAGCTCCCAGGGGAACTATGGCTACACCTTC CASSSQGNYGYTF TRBV5-1 NA TRBJ1-2 13 NA
TGCGCCAGCAGCTTGCTTCCGGCGGGCTCCTACAATGAGCAGTTCTTC CASSLLPAGSYNEQFF TRBV5-1 NA TRBJ2-1 16 NA
TGTGCCAGCAGCTTGTACAGGGGACCCTCGACCGGGGAGCTGTTTTTT CASSLYRGPSTGELFF TRBV28 NA TRBJ2-2 16 TRBD1
TGTGCCAGCAGCCAAGATGGTCGGGGGAACACTGAAGCTTTCTTT CASSQDGRGNTEAFF TRBV14 NA TRBJ1-1 15 NA
TGTGCCAGCAGCCCGGGGTGGATAATCTTAAACCAAGAGACCCAGTACTTC CASSPGWIILNQETQYF TRBV9 NA TRBJ2-5 17 NA
TGTGCCAGCAGCTCCGGGGGGAGCTCCTACGAGCAGTACTTC CASSSGGSSYEQYF TRBV7-2 once TRBJ2-7 14 TRBD2
TGTGCCAGCTCAACAGGACAGGGAAAGTACGAGCAGTACTTC CASSTGQGKYEQYF TRBV18 NA TRBJ2-7 14 TRBD1
TGTGCCAGCAGCCACCAGGGCGGGACTAGCGGGACCGAGCAGTACTTC CASSHQGGTSGTEQYF TRBV3-1/TRBV3-2 few TRBJ2-7 16 TRBD2
TGTGCCAGTAGTTCCGGACTCTCGGCAAATGAGCAGTTCTTC CASSSGLSANEQFF TRBV19 NA TRBJ2-1 14 NA
TGTGCCAGCAGCTTGGGAGGGAATAGCAATCAGCCCCAGCATTTT CASSLGGNSNQPQHF TRBV5-4 few TRBJ1-5 15 NA
TGTGCCAGCAGCTTAGCCGGGAGGTACAATGAGCAGTTCTTC CASSLAGRYNEQFF TRBV7-8 few TRBJ2-1 14 TRBD2
TGTGCCAGCAGCTTTGACGGGACAGGGGCCCTCAATCAGCCCCAGCATTTT CASSFDGTGALNQPQHF TRBV7-8 NA TRBJ1-5 17 TRBD1
TGTGCCAGCAGTCTAGGGACTAGGGGCTCTTACAATGAGCAGTTCTTC CASSLGTRGSYNEQFF TRBV27 NA TRBJ2-1 16 TRBD2
TGCGCCAGCAGCCTGACTAGTGTGAGAACCAACAATGAGCAGTTCTTC CASSLTSVRTNNEQFF TRBV5-1 NA TRBJ2-1 16 NA
TGTGCCATCAGTGACCTCACAGGCACAGATACGCAGTATTTT CAISDLTGTDTQYF TRBV10-3 NA TRBJ2-3 14 NA
TGCGCCAGCAGCCCCTTAGAGGGCTCTAACACCGGGGAGCTGTTTTTT CASSPLEGSNTGELFF TRBV4-1 once TRBJ2-2 16 NA
TGTGCCAGCAGTCCGGGGGGAACTCAGCCCCAGCATTTT CASSPGGTQPQHF TRBV6-5 NA TRBJ1-5 13 NA
TGTGCCAGCAGTGAACGGGGTAACTATGGCTACACCTTC CASSERGNYGYTF TRBV6-1 NA TRBJ1-2 13 NA
TGCGCCAGCAGCTTGGTGGCAGGGAAGATCGACGAGCAGTACTTC CASSLVAGKIDEQYF TRBV5-1 NA TRBJ2-7 15 NA
TGTGCCAGCAATAATCAGGGGGAGGCCAAAAACATTCAGTACTTC CASNNQGEAKNIQYF TRBV28 NA TRBJ2-4 15 TRBD1
TGTGCCATCAGTGAGTCAAACCAGGGGGCTACCAAAAACATTCAGTACTTC CAISESNQGATKNIQYF TRBV10-3 NA TRBJ2-4 17 TRBD1
TGTGCCAGCAGCGCCCTGACAGAGATTGAGAACACCGGGGAGCTGTTTTTT CASSALTEIENTGELFF TRBV9 NA TRBJ2-2 17 NA
TGCAGTGCTAGTGTGGTAGCGGGAGGGGTCTACGAGCAGTACTTC CSASVVAGGVYEQYF TRBV20-1 NA TRBJ2-7 15 TRBD2
TGTGCCAGCAGCTTTCGGCGCGCAGGGGAGGGGCGGAGTTCACCCCTCCACTTT CASSFRRAGEGRSSPLHF TRBV7-2 NA TRBJ1-6 18 NA
TGTGCCAGCCGTTCATGGGAAAGCGGGGGCGGCAATGAGCAGTTCTTC CASRSWESGGGNEQFF TRBV6-5 NA TRBJ2-1 16 TRBD2